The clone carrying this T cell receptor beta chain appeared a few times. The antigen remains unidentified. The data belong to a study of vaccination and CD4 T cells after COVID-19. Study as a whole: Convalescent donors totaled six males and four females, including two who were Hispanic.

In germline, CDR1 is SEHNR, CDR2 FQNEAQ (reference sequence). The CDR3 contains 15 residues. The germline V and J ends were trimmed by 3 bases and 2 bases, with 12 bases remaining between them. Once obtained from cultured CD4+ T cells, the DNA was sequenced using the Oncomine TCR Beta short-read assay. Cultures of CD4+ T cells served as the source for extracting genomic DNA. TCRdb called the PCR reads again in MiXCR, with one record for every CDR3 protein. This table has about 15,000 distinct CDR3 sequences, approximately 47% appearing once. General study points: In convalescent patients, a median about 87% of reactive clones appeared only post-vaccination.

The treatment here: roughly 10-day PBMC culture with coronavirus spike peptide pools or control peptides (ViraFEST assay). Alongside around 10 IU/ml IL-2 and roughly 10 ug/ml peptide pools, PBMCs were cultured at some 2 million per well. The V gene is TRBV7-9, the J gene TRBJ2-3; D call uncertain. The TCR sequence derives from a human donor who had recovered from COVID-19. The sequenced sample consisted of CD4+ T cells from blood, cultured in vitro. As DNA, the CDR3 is TGTGCCAGCAGCTTCGTCCAAACCTTCACAGATACGCAGTATTTT. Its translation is CASSFVQTFTDTQYF.